This TCR beta chain was documented in a study of T cells after yellow fever vaccination. This clonotype came up many times. The CDR3 consists of 15 residues. Germline CDR1 is MNHNS and CDR2 is SASEGT. The trim removed 0 bases at V and 1 base at J, leaving 0 bases unmatched. TCRdb reprocessed the 5' RACE reads via MiXCR and lists one record per CDR3 protein. The sample has fewer than 100,000 distinct CDR3 sequences, 5.8% seen once; the top ten hold roughly 41%. The clonotype originates from a man aged 18 to 29 who received the YFV17D yellow fever vaccine. J is TRBJ2-5 and V is TRBV6-1; 9 bases fit TRBD1. The sequenced sample was CD8+ T cells sorted from PBMCs, obtained 10 days after the yellow fever booster vaccination. CDR3 loop: CASSEATGGQETQYF. CDR3 nucleotide sequence: TGTGCCAGCAGTGAAGCGACAGGGGGCCAAGAGACCCAGTACTTC.